This T cell receptor beta chain was sequenced during a study of blood T cell repertoires in COVID-19. Profiling relied on immunoSEQ multiplex PCR, and the TCRdb table lists in-frame clones only, not all of them. Altogether a few hundred thousand clones are present, roughly 87% being singletons, with the ten largest covering under 6.5%. Across roughly 25 US areas, participants ranged in age from about 18 to 90 years. Assignments of participants to cohorts depended upon their own reported clinical history. Recovery among Cohort 3 donors was established by two negative PCRs, clearance, or symptom resolution. This CDR3 spans 13 amino acids. Trimming left V 4 bases short and J 4 bases short, with 10 bases between. CDR1 SQVTM and CDR2 ANQGSEA come from the germline V gene.

This receptor was obtained from a woman aged 30 to 39 who had recovered from COVID-19. The chain uses TRBV29-1 and TRBJ1-4; the D gene is possibly TRBD1 (5 bases). The material sequenced was PBMCs or T cells enriched from blood (not recorded which). CDR3 residues: CSVADSSNEKLFF. The CDR3 nucleotides read TGCAGCGTTGCCGACAGTAGTAATGAAAAACTGTTTTTT.